Listed below are T cell receptor beta chains from one sample, sequenced in a study of cytotoxic CD8 clonotypes in ibrutinib-treated CLL. Repertoires were generated with immunoSEQ multiplex PCR, while TCRdb's copy carries only in-frame clones and drops some. The repertoire holds 43,000 or so clones, with over 50% as singletons. Here the sequenced sample was PBMCs, taken after 24 months of ibrutinib treatment. All receptors come from a human donor with chronic lymphocytic leukemia. Each CDR3 is given with its conserved first and last residue. Size tells how often a clone was seen (once, few, many) or the class of an expanded clone, and some rows leave it out.

>-|TRBJ1-1|TRBV18
CASSGAGTEAFF
>once|TRBJ1-1|TRBV29-1
CSVRTGGTEAFF
>-|TRBJ2-1|TRBV5-6
CASSRRGAKVQFF
>-|TRBJ1-1|TRBV7-2
CASSLERWNTEAFF
>-|TRBJ1-2|TRBV18
CASSPKAAGQAYGYTF
>-|TRBJ2-2|TRBV5-1
CASSVRFQSAPGELFF
>-|TRBJ1-6|TRBV18
CASSPRDALNSPLHF
>-|TRBJ1-2|TRBV30
CAWVGRESYGYTF
>once|TRBJ1-5|TRBV14
CASSQAGGPQHF
>medium-sized|TRBJ2-1|TRBV5-1
CASSFSTLAGGYNEQFF
>few|TRBJ2-5|TRBV9
CASSVAGGGVETQYF
>-|TRBJ2-5|TRBV5-1
CASSLSRGFYQETQYF
>-|TRBJ2-7|TRBV5-1
CASSSRERGEQYF
>few|TRBJ2-7|TRBV6-6
CASSKETYEQYF
>-|TRBJ1-5|TRBV6-1
CASRKSGGNQPQHF
>few|TRBJ1-2|TRBV7-6
CASSSRTGPTYGYTF
>-|TRBJ1-1|TRBV4-1
CASSQRGGGTEAFF
>many|TRBJ1-2|TRBV5-1
CASSLDQNGYTF
>-|TRBJ1-2|TRBV2
CASTVYRASYTF
>-|TRBJ2-7|TRBV7-9
CASSTIETDYEQYF
>once|TRBJ1-2|TRBV6-5
CASRKTGLGTDGYTF
>-|TRBJ2-5|TRBV30
CAWSQGGWTETQYF
>-|TRBJ2-7|TRBV11-2
CASSFIGPGSEYF
>once|TRBJ2-1|TRBV4-1
CASSQGSGGPSYNEQFF
>-|TRBJ2-1|TRBV11-2
CASSLGLGDAYNEQFF
>-|TRBJ1-1|TRBV5-1
CASSFRGAEAFF
>-|TRBJ2-5|TRBV28
CASTSDGRVETQYF
>-|TRBJ1-1|TRBV29-1
CSVGTLGNTEAFF
>-|TRBJ1-1|TRBV5-1
CASTLRTVVGTEAFF
>-|TRBJ2-3|TRBV5-4
CASSLAVDRATDTQYF